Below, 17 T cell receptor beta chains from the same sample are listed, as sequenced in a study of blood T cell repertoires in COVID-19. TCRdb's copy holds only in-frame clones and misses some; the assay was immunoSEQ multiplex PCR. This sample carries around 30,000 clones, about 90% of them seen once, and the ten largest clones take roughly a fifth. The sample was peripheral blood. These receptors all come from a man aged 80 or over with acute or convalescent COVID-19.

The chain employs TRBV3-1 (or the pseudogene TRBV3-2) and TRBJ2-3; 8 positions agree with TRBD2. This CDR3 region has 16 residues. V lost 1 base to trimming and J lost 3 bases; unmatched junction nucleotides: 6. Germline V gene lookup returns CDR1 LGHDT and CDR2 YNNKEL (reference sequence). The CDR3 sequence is CASSQGLSGGTDTQYF. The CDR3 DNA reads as TGTGCCAGCAGCCAAGGACTGAGCGGGGGAACAGATACGCAGTATTTT.

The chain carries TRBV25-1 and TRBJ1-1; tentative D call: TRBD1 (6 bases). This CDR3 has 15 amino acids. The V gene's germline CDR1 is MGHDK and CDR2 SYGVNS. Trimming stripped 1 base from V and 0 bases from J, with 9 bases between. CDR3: CASSEWGHMNTEAFF. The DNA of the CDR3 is TGTGCCAGCAGTGAATGGGGACACATGAACACTGAAGCTTTCTTT.

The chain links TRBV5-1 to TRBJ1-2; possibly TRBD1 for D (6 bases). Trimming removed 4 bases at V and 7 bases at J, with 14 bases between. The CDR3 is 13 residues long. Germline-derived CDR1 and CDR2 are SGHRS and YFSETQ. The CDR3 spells CASSHTGNGGYTF. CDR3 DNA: TGCGCCAGCAGCCATACAGGGAATGGTGGCTACACCTTC.

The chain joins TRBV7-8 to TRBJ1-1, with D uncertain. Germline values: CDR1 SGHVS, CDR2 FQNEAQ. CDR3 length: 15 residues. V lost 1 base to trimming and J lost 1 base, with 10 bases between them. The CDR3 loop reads CASSLVLGWNTEAFF. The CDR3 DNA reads TGTGCCAGCAGCTTAGTACTGGGCTGGAACACTGAAGCTTTCTTT. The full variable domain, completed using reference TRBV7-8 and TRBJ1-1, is GAGVSQSPRYKVAKRGQDVALRCDPISGHVSLFWYQQALGQGPEFLTYFQNEAQLDKSGLPSDRFFAERPEGSVSTLKIQRTQQEDSAVYLCASSLVLGWNTEAFFGQGTRLTVV.

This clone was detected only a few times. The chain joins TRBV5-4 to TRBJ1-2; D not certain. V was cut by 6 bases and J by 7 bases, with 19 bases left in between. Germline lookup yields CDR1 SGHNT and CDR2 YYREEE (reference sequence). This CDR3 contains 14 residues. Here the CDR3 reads CASTQPGELGGYTF. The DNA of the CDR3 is TGTGCCAGCACCCAACCCGGGGAATTAGGTGGCTACACCTTC. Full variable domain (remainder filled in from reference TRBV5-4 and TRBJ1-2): ETGVTQSPTHLIKTRGQQVTLRCSSQSGHNTVSWYQQALGQGPQFIFQYYREEENGRGNFPPRFSGLQFPNYSSELNVNALELDDSALYLCASTQPGELGGYTFGSGTRLTVV.

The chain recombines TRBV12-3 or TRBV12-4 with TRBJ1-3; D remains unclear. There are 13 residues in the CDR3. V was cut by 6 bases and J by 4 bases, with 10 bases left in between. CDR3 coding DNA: TGTGCCAGCAGCTTAAGAGGCGGAAACACCATATATTTT. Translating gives CASSLRGGNTIYF.

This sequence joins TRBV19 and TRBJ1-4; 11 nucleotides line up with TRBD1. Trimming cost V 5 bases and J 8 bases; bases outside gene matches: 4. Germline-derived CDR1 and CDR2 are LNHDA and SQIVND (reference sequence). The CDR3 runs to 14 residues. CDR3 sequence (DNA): TGTGCCAGTAGTCGGGGGACAGGGGGAGAAAAACTGTTTTTT. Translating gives CASSRGTGGEKLFF.

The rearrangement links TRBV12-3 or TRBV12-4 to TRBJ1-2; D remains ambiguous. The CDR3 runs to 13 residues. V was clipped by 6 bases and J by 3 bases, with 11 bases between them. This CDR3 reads CASSPGSYYGYTF. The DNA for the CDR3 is TGTGCCAGCAGCCCCGGGTCCTACTATGGCTACACCTTC.

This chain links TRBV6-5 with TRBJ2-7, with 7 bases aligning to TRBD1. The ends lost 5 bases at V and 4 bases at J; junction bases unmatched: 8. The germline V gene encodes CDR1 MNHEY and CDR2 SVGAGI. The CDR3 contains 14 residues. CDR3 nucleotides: TGTGCCAGCAGTCAAAGGACAGGTGGATACGAGCAGTACTTC. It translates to CASSQRTGGYEQYF.

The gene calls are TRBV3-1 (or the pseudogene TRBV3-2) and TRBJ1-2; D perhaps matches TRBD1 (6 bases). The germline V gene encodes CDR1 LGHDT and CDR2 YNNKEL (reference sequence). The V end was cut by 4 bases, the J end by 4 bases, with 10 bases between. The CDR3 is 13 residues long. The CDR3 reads CASSRTELYGYTF. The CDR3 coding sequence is TGTGCCAGCAGCCGGACAGAACTCTATGGCTACACCTTC.

CDR3 region: CASWNRLYGYTF. In DNA, the CDR3 is TGTGCCAGCTGGAACAGATTGTATGGCTACACCTTC. This sequence joins TRBV6-5 and TRBJ1-2; D is unresolved. The V end was cut by 8 bases, the J end by 5 bases, with 12 bases between. Per germline, CDR1 MNHEY and CDR2 SVGAGI. The CDR3 covers 12 residues.

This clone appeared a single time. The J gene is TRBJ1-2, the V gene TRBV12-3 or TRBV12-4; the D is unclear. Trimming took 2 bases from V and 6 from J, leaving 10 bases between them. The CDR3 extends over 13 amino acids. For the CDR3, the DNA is TGTGCCAGCAGTTTAAATAGGGAGAATGGCTACACCTTC. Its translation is CASSLNRENGYTF.

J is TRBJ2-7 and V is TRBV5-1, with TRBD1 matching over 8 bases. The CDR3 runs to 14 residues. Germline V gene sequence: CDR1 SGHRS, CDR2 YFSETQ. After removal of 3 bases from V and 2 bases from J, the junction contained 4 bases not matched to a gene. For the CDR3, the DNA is TGCGCCAGCAGCTACGGGACAGGTCCCTACGAGCAGTACTTC. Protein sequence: CASSYGTGPYEQYF.

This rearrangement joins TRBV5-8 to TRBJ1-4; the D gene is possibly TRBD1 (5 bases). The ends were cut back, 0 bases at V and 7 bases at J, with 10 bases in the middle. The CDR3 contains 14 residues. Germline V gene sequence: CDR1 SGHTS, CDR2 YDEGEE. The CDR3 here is CASSLVTVSEKLFF. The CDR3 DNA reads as TGTGCCAGCAGCTTGGTGACAGTGAGTGAAAAACTGTTTTTT. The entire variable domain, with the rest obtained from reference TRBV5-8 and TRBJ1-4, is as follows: EAGVTQSPTHLIKTRGQQATLRCSPISGHTSVYWYQQALGLGLQFLLWYDEGEERNRGNFPPRFSGRQFPNYSSELNVNALELEDSALYLCASSLVTVSEKLFFGSGTQLSVL.

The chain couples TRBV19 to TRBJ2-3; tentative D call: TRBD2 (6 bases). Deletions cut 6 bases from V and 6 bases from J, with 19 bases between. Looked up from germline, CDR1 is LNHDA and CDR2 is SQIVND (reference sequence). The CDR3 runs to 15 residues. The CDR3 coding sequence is TGTGCCAGTAGGGACGGGACGGGGAGGTCGGATACGCAGTATTTT. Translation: CASRDGTGRSDTQYF.

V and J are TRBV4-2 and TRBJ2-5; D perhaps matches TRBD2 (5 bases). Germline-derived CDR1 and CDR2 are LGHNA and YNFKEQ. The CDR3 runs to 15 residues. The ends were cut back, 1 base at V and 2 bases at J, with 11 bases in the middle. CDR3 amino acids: CASSQALRGQETQYF. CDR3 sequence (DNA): TGTGCCAGCAGCCAAGCTCTCCGGGGTCAAGAGACCCAGTACTTC.

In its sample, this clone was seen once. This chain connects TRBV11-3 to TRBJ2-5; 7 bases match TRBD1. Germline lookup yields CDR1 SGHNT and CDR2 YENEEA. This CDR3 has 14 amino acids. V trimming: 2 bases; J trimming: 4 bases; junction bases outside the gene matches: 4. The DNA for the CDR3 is TGTGCCAGCAGCTTAACAGGGGCCGGAGAGACCCAGTACTTC. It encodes CASSLTGAGETQYF.